What follows describes a single T cell receptor (beta chain). As yet, its antigen is unknown. This record comes from a study of cytomegalovirus exposure and HLA in healthy donors. Study-wide results and limits: Among TCR beta chains, those listed as cytomegalovirus-associated numbered under 200. In vitro data verified a few CMV-associated chains as specific for CMV antigens.

Looked up from germline, CDR1 is LGHNA and CDR2 is YSLEER. V was trimmed by 1 base and J by 3 bases, leaving 9 bases between them. The CDR3 loop spans 14 amino acids. TCRdb keeps only in-frame clones here, not all; method: immunoSEQ multiplex PCR. The sample has over 250,000 clones, about nine tenths seen once. A roughly 120-subject validation cohort, separate from the approximately 610-subject first cohort, supplied the donors. The receptor was derived from a woman in her thirties in good health and CMV-seropositive. The sequencing sample was made of PBMCs. This chain joins TRBV4-3 and TRBJ1-2, with D possibly matching TRBD1 (6 bases). CDR3 DNA sequence: TGCGCCAGCAGCCAAGTTGGGACACACTATGGCTACACCTTC. It yields the protein CASSQVGTHYGYTF.